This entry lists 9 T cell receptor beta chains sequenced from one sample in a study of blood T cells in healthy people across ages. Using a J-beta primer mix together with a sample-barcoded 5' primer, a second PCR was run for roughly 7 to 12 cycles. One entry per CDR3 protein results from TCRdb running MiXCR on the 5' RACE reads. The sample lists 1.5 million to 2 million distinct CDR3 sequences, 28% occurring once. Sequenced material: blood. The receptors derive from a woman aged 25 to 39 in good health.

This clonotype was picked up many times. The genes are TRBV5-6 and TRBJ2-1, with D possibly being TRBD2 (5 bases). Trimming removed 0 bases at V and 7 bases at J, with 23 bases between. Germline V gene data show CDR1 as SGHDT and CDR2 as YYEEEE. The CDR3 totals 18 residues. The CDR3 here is CASSLDPSRTNNRNEQFF. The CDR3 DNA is TGTGCCAGCAGCTTGGATCCTAGCCGGACCAACAATCGTAATGAGCAGTTCTTC.

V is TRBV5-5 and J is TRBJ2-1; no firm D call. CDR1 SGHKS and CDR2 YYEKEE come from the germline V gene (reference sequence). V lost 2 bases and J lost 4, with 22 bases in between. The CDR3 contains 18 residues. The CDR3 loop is CASSFRSTPRLLYNEQFF. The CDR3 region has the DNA TGTGCCAGCAGCTTCCGCTCCACTCCACGGCTACTTTACAATGAGCAGTTCTTC. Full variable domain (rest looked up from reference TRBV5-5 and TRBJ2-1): DAGVTQSPTHLIKTRGQQVTLRCSPISGHKSVSWYQQVLGQGPQFIFQYYEKEERGRGNFPDRFSARQFPNYSSELNVNALLLGDSALYLCASSFRSTPRLLYNEQFFGPGTRLTVL.

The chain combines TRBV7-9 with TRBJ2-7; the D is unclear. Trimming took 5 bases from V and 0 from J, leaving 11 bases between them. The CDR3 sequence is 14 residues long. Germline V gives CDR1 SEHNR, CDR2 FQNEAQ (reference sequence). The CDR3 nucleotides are TGTGCCAGCAGCGCGGCTAGTCTCTCCTACGAGCAGTACTTC. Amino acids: CASSAASLSYEQYF.

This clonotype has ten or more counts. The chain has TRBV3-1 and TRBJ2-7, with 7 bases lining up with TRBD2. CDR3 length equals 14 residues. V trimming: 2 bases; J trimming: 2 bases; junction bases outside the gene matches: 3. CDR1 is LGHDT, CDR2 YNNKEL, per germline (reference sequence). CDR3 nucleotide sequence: TGTGCCAGCAGCCAAACTAGCGTAACCTACGAGCAGTACTTC. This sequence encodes CASSQTSVTYEQYF.

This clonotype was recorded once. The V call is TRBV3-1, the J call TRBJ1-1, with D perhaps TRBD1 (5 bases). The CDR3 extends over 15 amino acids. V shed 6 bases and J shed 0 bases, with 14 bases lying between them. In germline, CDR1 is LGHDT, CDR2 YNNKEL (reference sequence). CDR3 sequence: CASSQRQLMNTEAFF. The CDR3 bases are TGTGCCAGCAGTCAACGACAGCTAATGAACACTGAAGCTTTCTTT.

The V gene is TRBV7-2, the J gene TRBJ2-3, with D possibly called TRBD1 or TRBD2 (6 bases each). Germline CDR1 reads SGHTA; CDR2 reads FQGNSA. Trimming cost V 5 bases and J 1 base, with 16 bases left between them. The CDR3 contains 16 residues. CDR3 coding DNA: TGTGCCAGCAGCGCAAAACAGGGAGGCGGCACAGATACGCAGTATTTT. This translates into CASSAKQGGGTDTQYF.

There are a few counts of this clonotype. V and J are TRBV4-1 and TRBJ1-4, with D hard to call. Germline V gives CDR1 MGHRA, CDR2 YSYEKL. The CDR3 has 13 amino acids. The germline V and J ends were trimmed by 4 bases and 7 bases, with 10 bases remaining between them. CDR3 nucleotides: TGCGCCAGCAGCCTTGCTAAGGTTGAAAAACTGTTTTTT. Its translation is CASSLAKVEKLFF.

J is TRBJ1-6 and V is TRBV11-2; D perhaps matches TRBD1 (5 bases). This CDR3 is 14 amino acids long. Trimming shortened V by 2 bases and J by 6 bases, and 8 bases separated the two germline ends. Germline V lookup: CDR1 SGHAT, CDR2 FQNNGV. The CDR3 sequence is CASSLSGLNSPLHF. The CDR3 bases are TGTGCCAGCAGCTTATCAGGGCTTAATTCACCCCTCCACTTT.

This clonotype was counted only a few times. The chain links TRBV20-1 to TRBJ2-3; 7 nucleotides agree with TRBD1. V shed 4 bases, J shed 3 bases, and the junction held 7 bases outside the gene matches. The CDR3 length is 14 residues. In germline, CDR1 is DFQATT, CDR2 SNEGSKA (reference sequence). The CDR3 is CSAKQQGRTDTQYF. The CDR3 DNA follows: TGCAGTGCTAAGCAACAGGGGAGAACAGATACGCAGTATTTT.